This T cell receptor (beta chain) was recorded in a study of T cells in Graves' hyperthyroidism and ophthalmopathy. On this clonotype: What it binds is not known.

Germline V gene lookup returns CDR1 SGHRS and CDR2 YFSETQ. This CDR3 has 13 residues. Template material for amplifying TCR beta CDR3 regions consisted of RNA transcripts. During a first-round RT-PCR of the TCR CDR3, the HTBI primer set was used. TCRdb re-analysed the multiplex PCR reads in MiXCR, keeping a single row per CDR3 protein. The table records 550,000 to 600,000 distinct CDR3 sequences, 46% of them present only once. In making diagnoses, clinical symptoms, serum thyroxine and TRAb, thyroid ultrasound and orbital computed tomography were all used. Study-wide results and caveats: Most clonotypes expanded in thyroid above 0.001 were likewise present in blood. Stable hyperthyroidism was separated from ophthalmopathy by a model based on 13 V-J features.

The TCR sequence derives from an adult woman with Graves' disease, either hyperthyroidism or ophthalmopathy (not recorded which). This rearrangement joins TRBV5-1 to TRBJ2-7, with a tentative D call TRBD1 (6 bases). The J call is doubtful: the DNA matches TRBJ2-1 better. Sample: peripheral blood or thyroid tissue (not recorded which). CDR3 amino acids: CASRTTIRGEQFF. CDR3 nucleotide sequence: TGCGCCAGCAGAACTACGATCAGGGGCGAGCAGTTCTTC.